Each of the 28 T cell receptor beta chains below was sequenced from the same sample in a study of Ad26.COV2.S vaccination and SARS-CoV-2 variants (dated by TCRdb to 2020 to 2023). Receptors were amplified or captured by the immunoSEQ multiplex PCR assay. The table comes from immuneACCESS by way of TCRdb, which keeps in-frame sequences with V and J called. Part of the clones is missing from these tables; in studies checked, under half for an unresolved V gene and the rest for unknown reasons. Recorded for this sample are hundreds of thousands of clones; 70% to 90% of them occurred a single time. The top ten constitute 3.3% of the sample. Sample treatment or condition, as interpreted from the label and publication: 15 to 20 received Ad26.COV2.S at low or high dose, single or two shots; five or six received placebo; per-sample allocation not given. For vaccine and placebo recipients, the sequenced repertoires came from samples collected on day 63 after the first injection.

The specimen comprised peripheral blood, sampled in a trial of Ad26.COV2.S vaccine versus placebo. These TCRs come from a person between 18 and 65 years old who received the Ad26.COV2.S COVID-19 vaccine or a placebo.

This clone appeared a few times. The V call is TRBV19, the J call TRBJ1-1, with 8 nucleotides matching TRBD1. V gave up 4 bases and J gave up 3 bases; unmatched junction bases: 4. CDR1 is LNHDA and CDR2 is SQIVND in the germline V gene (reference sequence). The CDR3 extends over 14 amino acids. CDR3 region: CASSNQGADTEAFF. The CDR3 DNA follows: TGTGCCAGTAGTAACCAGGGGGCAGACACTGAAGCTTTCTTT.

This chain links TRBV9 with TRBJ1-1, with a tentative D call TRBD1 (6 bases). The CDR3 is 15 amino acids. Looked up from germline, CDR1 is SGDLS and CDR2 is YYNGEE. Trimming took 0 bases from V and 4 from J, leaving 13 bases between them. This CDR3 is CASSVGGASFTEAFF. The DNA for the CDR3 is TGTGCCAGCAGCGTAGGGGGGGCCTCCTTCACTGAAGCTTTCTTT.

This chain uses TRBV12-3 or TRBV12-4 with TRBJ2-7, with unresolved D. The CDR3 is made up of 10 amino acids. With 8 bases removed from V and 3 bases from J, the gap between germline ends came to 5 bases. The CDR3 nucleotides read TGTGCCAGCGGAAACTACGAGCAGTACTTC. Its translation: CASGNYEQYF.

This clone has just a few counts. The chain employs TRBV24-1 and TRBJ2-3; tentatively, D is TRBD1 (6 bases). This CDR3 spans 16 amino acids. Germline V gene sequence: CDR1 KGHDR, CDR2 SFDVKD. Trimming left V 3 bases short and J 3 bases short, with 15 bases between. The CDR3 DNA follows: TGTGCCACCAGTGATCGCCGTAGGGGGTTTACAGATACGCAGTATTTT. Translated, it gives CATSDRRRGFTDTQYF.

About this clone itself: The same CDR3 can be traced to other DNA sequences in this sample. The chain combines TRBV12-3 or TRBV12-4 with TRBJ2-7; TRBD1 matches at 12 bases. The CDR3 length is 13 residues. The trim removed 6 bases at V and 4 bases at J, leaving 1 base unmatched. CDR3 protein: CASRGQGAYEQYF. The CDR3 DNA reads as TGTGCCAGCAGGGGACAGGGGGCTTACGAGCAGTACTTC.

The CDR3 protein is CASGLPGHHSPLHF. CDR3 sequence (DNA): TGTGCTAGTGGTCTACCGGGACACCATTCACCCCTCCACTTT. This chain joins TRBV12-5 and TRBJ1-6; possible D gene TRBD1, 6 bases. The CDR3 has 14 amino acids. Germline V gives CDR1 LGHNT, CDR2 FRNRAP. Trimming took 5 bases from V and 8 from J, leaving 13 bases between them.

The chain is built from TRBV4-3 and TRBJ2-7; no clear D. Germline assignment: CDR1 LGHNA and CDR2 YSLEER. V lost 1 base and J lost 0, with 19 bases in between. The CDR3 totals 18 residues. CDR3 nucleotide sequence: TGCGCCAGCAGCCAAGCTATCCTAGACATGCTAAGCTCCTACGAGCAGTACTTC. Translated, it gives CASSQAILDMLSSYEQYF.

V usage is TRBV4-1 and J usage is TRBJ1-5, with D uncertain. Trimming cost V 0 bases and J 4 bases, with 10 bases left between them. The CDR3 covers 15 residues. CDR1 MGHRA and CDR2 YSYEKL come from the germline V gene. CDR3 amino acids: CASSQDPQLNQPQHF. CDR3 coding DNA: TGCGCCAGCAGCCAAGATCCCCAGCTAAATCAGCCCCAGCATTTT.

The chain has TRBV7-2 and TRBJ2-1; tentatively, D is TRBD1 (5 bases). In germline, CDR1 is SGHTA, CDR2 FQGNSA. Trimming removed 2 bases from V and 8 bases from J, with 13 bases in between. The CDR3 extends over 14 amino acids. CDR3 amino acids: CASSLLSGWDEQFF. DNA for the CDR3: TGTGCCAGCAGCTTATTGTCAGGGTGGGATGAGCAGTTCTTC.

This sequence joins TRBV10-1 and TRBJ1-2; D might be TRBD1 (5 bases). This CDR3 is built from 13 residues. Germline V gives CDR1 WNHNN, CDR2 SYGVQD (reference sequence). The V end was cut by 3 bases, the J end by 8 bases, with 13 bases between. CDR3 in amino acids: CASSEGEGYGYTF. As DNA, the CDR3 is TGCGCCAGCAGTGAAGGTGAGGGGTACGGCTACACCTTC.

The V call is TRBV5-4, the J call TRBJ2-2; TRBD1 agrees at 9 bases. After removal of 6 bases from V and 4 bases from J, the junction contained 16 bases not matched to a gene. CDR3 length: 18 amino acids. Germline-derived CDR1 and CDR2 are SGHNT and YYREEE (reference sequence). CDR3 in amino acids: CASTRSGSPGQGTGELFF. The CDR3 region has the DNA TGTGCCAGCACGCGATCTGGGTCCCCGGGACAGGGCACCGGGGAGCTGTTTTTT.

The chain uses TRBV9 and TRBJ2-3; no firm D call. There are 13 residues in the CDR3. CDR1 is SGDLS, CDR2 YYNGEE, per germline. V was cut by 0 bases and J by 5 bases, with 7 bases left in between. The CDR3 region is CASSVAIRDTQYF. In DNA form, the CDR3 reads TGTGCCAGCAGCGTAGCCATCAGAGATACGCAGTATTTT.

This chain joins TRBV11-2 and TRBJ2-1; the match to TRBD2 covers 11 bases. This CDR3 has 16 amino acids. V trimming: 4 bases; J trimming: 6 bases; junction bases outside the gene matches: 8. Germline V gene sequence: CDR1 SGHAT, CDR2 FQNNGV. In DNA, the CDR3 is TGTGCCAGCAGCTGGAAACTAGCGGGGGCCAGCAATGAGCAGTTCTTC. It encodes CASSWKLAGASNEQFF.

The genes are TRBV11-2 and TRBJ1-1; no definite D call. The CDR3 is 14 amino acids. The V end was cut by 0 bases, the J end by 1 base, with 6 bases between. Germline CDR1 is SGHAT and CDR2 is FQNNGV. The CDR3 protein is CASSLEVRNTEAFF. The CDR3 region has the DNA TGTGCCAGCAGCTTAGAGGTGCGGAACACTGAAGCTTTCTTT.

The V and J genes are TRBV6-5 and TRBJ1-1; D gene uncertain. This CDR3 spans 13 amino acids. The germline V gene encodes CDR1 MNHEY and CDR2 SVGAGI. Trimming shortened V by 3 bases and J by 1 base, and 6 bases separated the two germline ends. The CDR3 coding sequence is TGTGCCAGCAGTTATTGGAAGAACACTGAAGCTTTCTTT. It yields the protein CASSYWKNTEAFF.

The chain joins TRBV13 to TRBJ1-1; D not certain. The CDR3 contains 16 residues. Germline lookup yields CDR1 PRHDT and CDR2 FYEKMQ (reference sequence). V gave up 7 bases and J gave up 2 bases, with 20 bases separating them. In DNA, the CDR3 is TGTGCCAGCACCCAGAGCAAAGGACGATTCAACACTGAAGCTTTCTTT. It yields the protein CASTQSKGRFNTEAFF.

The chain joins TRBV7-2 to TRBJ2-2; D gene unclear. Germline V gives CDR1 SGHTA, CDR2 FQGNSA. There are 13 residues in the CDR3. V was pared by 2 bases and J by 4 bases, with 5 bases between. The CDR3 loop is CASSLWVTGELFF. The CDR3 DNA reads as TGTGCCAGCAGCTTATGGGTCACCGGGGAGCTGTTTTTT.

This chain links TRBV28 with TRBJ1-4; the D gene is possibly TRBD1 (5 bases). CDR1 and CDR2 (germline): MDHEN, SYDVKM. The CDR3 totals 14 residues. V lost 5 bases and J 7 bases, leaving 14 bases between the germline ends. CDR3 region: CASSVQDGGEKLFF. The CDR3, as DNA: TGTGCCAGCAGTGTACAGGATGGGGGTGAAAAACTGTTTTTT.

This clone was picked up one time. This chain connects TRBV27 to TRBJ1-1, with TRBD1 matching over 7 bases. This CDR3 has 14 residues. CDR1 is MNHEY, CDR2 SMNVEV, per germline (reference sequence). With 5 bases clipped from V and 1 base from J, the junction kept 4 bases outside the gene matches. CDR3 residues: CASSPRGANTEAFF. In nucleotides, the CDR3 is TGTGCCAGCAGTCCCAGGGGGGCGAACACTGAAGCTTTCTTT.

The V gene is TRBV6-5, the J gene TRBJ1-1, with D unclear. The CDR3 covers 13 residues. CDR1 is MNHEY, CDR2 SVGAGI, per germline. Trimming removed 3 bases at V and 4 bases at J, with 9 bases between. Written as DNA, the CDR3 is TGTGCCAGCAGTTATGACACAGCCACTGAAGCTTTCTTT. Translation gives CASSYDTATEAFF.

The chain combines TRBV5-4 with TRBJ1-4; D remains unclear. There are 14 residues in the CDR3. Trimming cost V 4 bases and J 5 bases, with 12 bases left between them. Per the germline V gene, CDR1 is SGHNT and CDR2 is YYREEE (reference sequence). The CDR3 is CASSPVPENEKLFF. CDR3 nucleotide sequence: TGTGCCAGCAGCCCCGTCCCCGAGAATGAAAAACTGTTTTTT.

The chain uses TRBV5-1 and TRBJ2-1; the D is unclear. This CDR3 comprises 14 residues. The V gene's germline CDR1 is SGHRS and CDR2 YFSETQ. Trimming took 6 bases from V and 2 from J, leaving 12 bases between them. The CDR3 DNA reads as TGCGCCAGCAATTTGGAGTCCCCCTACAATGAGCAGTTCTTC. Residues: CASNLESPYNEQFF.

A few counts support this clone. The chain is built from TRBV2 and TRBJ1-2; no definite D call. The V gene lost 3 bases and the J gene lost 9 bases, with 8 bases spanning the gap. CDR3 length: 11 residues. CDR1 is SNHLY and CDR2 is FYNNEI in the germline V gene. The CDR3 coding sequence is TGTGCCAGCAGTGATAGGTACAGCTACACCTTC. Encoded protein: CASSDRYSYTF.

This clone turned up a few times. The chain carries TRBV30 and TRBJ1-6; 8 nucleotides match TRBD1. This CDR3 is built from 15 residues. CDR1 and CDR2 from the germline V gene are GTSNPN and SVGIG (reference sequence). The ends lost 3 bases at V and 4 bases at J; junction bases unmatched: 5. CDR3 sequence reads: CAWSGRDRYNSPLHF. The CDR3 nucleotides read TGTGCCTGGAGCGGAAGGGACAGGTATAATTCACCCCTCCACTTT.

The chain employs TRBV6-5 and TRBJ1-1; no definite D call. The V end lost 0 bases, the J end lost 3 bases, and 8 bases lay between the germline ends. This CDR3 is 14 amino acids long. Per germline, CDR1 MNHEY and CDR2 SVGAGI. In DNA form, the CDR3 reads TGTGCCAGCAGTTACTCGGGCCCTCACACTGAAGCTTTCTTT. Amino acid sequence: CASSYSGPHTEAFF.

V gene TRBV7-9 combines with J gene TRBJ2-7; D is perhaps TRBD1 or TRBD2 (5 bases each). Trimming removed 5 bases from V and 5 bases from J, with 19 bases in between. The CDR3 is 15 residues long. Germline V lookup: CDR1 SEHNR, CDR2 FQNEAQ (reference sequence). CDR3 coding DNA: TGTGCCAGCAGCCAAGAGGGGCAGACAGTAAACGAGCAGTACTTC. Translation gives CASSQEGQTVNEQYF.

The chain combines TRBV5-1 with TRBJ2-5; 9 nucleotides align to TRBD1. The V and J ends lost 1 base and 5 bases, in that order; junction bases with no gene match: 15. This CDR3 contains 18 residues. Germline V gene sequence: CDR1 SGHRS, CDR2 YFSETQ. The DNA for the CDR3 is TGCGCCAGCAGCTTGTCAACCGGTGGTACAGGGGGCCGGGAGACCCAGTACTTC. Amino acid sequence: CASSLSTGGTGGRETQYF.

The chain recombines TRBV19 with TRBJ2-1; 9 bases fit TRBD2. The CDR3 extends over 14 amino acids. The V and J ends lost 8 bases and 3 bases, in that order; junction bases with no gene match: 5. CDR1 and CDR2 from the germline V gene are LNHDA and SQIVND (reference sequence). CDR3 loop: CASQRRGGYNEQFF. As DNA, the CDR3 is TGTGCCAGTCAAAGGCGGGGGGGCTACAATGAGCAGTTCTTC.